One sample yielded the 27 T cell receptor beta chains listed below, sequenced in a study of shared clonotypes between healthy human individuals. Method: immunoSEQ multiplex PCR; TCRdb's copy keeps in-frame clones and lacks some. The data show fewer than 200,000 clones, roughly 91% seen once. Sequencing was carried out using naive CD4+ T cells sorted from blood. Subset: CD45RA+ positively selected. The source of these receptors is a woman aged 30 to 39 in good health.

The chain has TRBV28 and TRBJ1-5; D ambiguous. V was pared by 4 bases and J by 6 bases, with 13 bases between. There are 14 residues in the CDR3. Germline V gene lookup returns CDR1 MDHEN and CDR2 SYDVKM. The CDR3 nucleotides read TGTGCCAGCAGTTCAGGTGAGGGTGGTCAGCCCCAGCATTTT. This encodes CASSSGEGGQPQHF.

This clone was seen only once. The chain is built from TRBV11-2 and TRBJ2-7; D is uncertain. The V gene's germline CDR1 is SGHAT and CDR2 FQNNGV. V was trimmed by 1 base and J by 0 bases, leaving 16 bases between them. The CDR3 length is 17 residues. The CDR3 DNA sequence: TGTGCCAGCAGCTTAGGAGTCGGAACCAGGTCCTCCTACGAGCAGTACTTC. The encoded protein is CASSLGVGTRSSYEQYF.

The genes are TRBV10-3 and TRBJ2-7; D could derive from TRBD1 or TRBD2 (5 bases each). The length of the CDR3 is 14 residues. Germline V gene lookup returns CDR1 ENHRY and CDR2 SYGVKD. V shed 0 bases and J shed 9 bases, with 15 bases lying between them. DNA for the CDR3: TGTGCCATCAGTGAGTCTACCGGGGCCCTTACGCAGTACTTC. This codes for CAISESTGALTQYF.

CDR3 sequence (DNA): TGTGCCAGTAGTATGGAGACAGGGTTCACTGAAGCTTTCTTT. It yields the protein CASSMETGFTEAFF. The rearrangement joins TRBV19 to TRBJ1-1; TRBD1 matches 7 bases. The CDR3 is 14 residues long. Germline CDR1 LNHDA, CDR2 SQIVND (reference sequence). V trimming: 3 bases; J trimming: 4 bases; junction bases outside the gene matches: 5. The full variable domain, with the rest looked up from reference TRBV19 and TRBJ1-1, is DGGITQSPKYLFRKEGQNVTLSCEQNLNHDAMYWYRQDPGQGLRLIYYSQIVNDFQKGDIAEGYSVSREKKESFPLTVTSAQKNPTAFYLCASSMETGFTEAFFGQGTRLTVV.

The chain uses TRBV30 and TRBJ1-4; D is uncertain. V dropped 7 bases and J dropped 1 base, with 13 bases sitting between them. This CDR3 has 14 residues. In germline, CDR1 is GTSNPN, CDR2 SVGIG (reference sequence). CDR3 DNA: TGTGCCTCCAAGACGGTGAAAACTAATGAAAAACTGTTTTTT. As protein: CASKTVKTNEKLFF.

Concerning this clone itself: The junction does not match germline at one end; this may be a read error. V gene TRBV11-2 combines with J gene TRBJ2-5; the match to TRBD2 covers 10 bases. The DNA matches TRBJ2-7 better at its end, which makes the J call doubtful. Germline-derived CDR1 and CDR2 are SGHAT and FQNNGV. The CDR3 contains 14 residues. The CDR3 sequence: CASRLAGGSYEQYF. DNA of the CDR3: TGTGCCAGCAGGTTAGCGGGAGGTTCCTACGAGCAGTACTTC.

This clone was counted once. This chain uses TRBV5-5 with TRBJ2-6, with 8 bases aligning to TRBD1. Trimming cost V 10 bases and J 0 bases; bases outside gene matches: 6. The V gene's germline CDR1 is SGHKS and CDR2 YYEKEE (reference sequence). This CDR3 contains 15 residues. The CDR3: CAGDRGDSGANVLTF. For the CDR3, the DNA is TGTGCCGGTGACAGGGGAGACTCTGGGGCCAACGTCCTGACTTTC.

CDR3 nucleotide sequence: TGTGCCATCGGAGCCGGGACAGGGGGCTACGAGCAGTACTTC. Encoded protein: CAIGAGTGGYEQYF. The V call is TRBV10-3, the J call TRBJ2-5; TRBD1 aligns across 11 bases. The J call is doubtful: the DNA matches TRBJ2-7 better. The germline gives CDR1 ENHRY, CDR2 SYGVKD. There are 14 residues in the CDR3.

The V call is TRBV9, the J call TRBJ2-3, with D possibly being TRBD1 or TRBD2 (5 bases each). The CDR3 has 14 residues. The V end lost 0 bases, the J end lost 11 bases, and 16 bases lay between the germline ends. Germline CDR1 and CDR2: SGDLS and YYNGEE. This chain's CDR3 is CASSVGWRLGGQYF. The CDR3 DNA reads as TGTGCCAGCAGCGTAGGGTGGCGACTTGGGGGGCAGTATTTT.

V is TRBV6-6 and J is TRBJ1-1; TRBD1 matches 8 bases. The junction had 4 bases not matched to a gene; V was cut back by 4 bases and J by 6 bases. Germline values: CDR1 MNHNY, CDR2 SVGAGI (reference sequence). The length of the CDR3 is 13 residues. The CDR3 is CASSSTGVSEAFF. CDR3 nucleotides: TGTGCCAGCAGTTCGACAGGGGTATCTGAAGCTTTCTTT.

The V gene is TRBV6-4, the J gene TRBJ2-3, with D possibly matching TRBD2 (6 bases). This CDR3 has 17 amino acids. In germline, CDR1 is MRHNA, CDR2 SNTAGT. V was clipped by 8 bases and J by 3 bases, with 24 bases between them. In nucleotides, the CDR3 is TGTGCCAGCCCTGGCCCTCCTAGCGTGACGGCTACAGATACGCAGTATTTT. Amino acids: CASPGPPSVTATDTQYF.

V and J are TRBV2 and TRBJ1-4, with a weak D call TRBD1 (6 bases). This CDR3 has 17 amino acids. V gave up 3 bases and J gave up 6 bases, with 20 bases separating them. Germline CDR1 SNHLY, CDR2 FYNNEI. CDR3 residues: CASSDPTRAAGDEKLFF. Here the CDR3 DNA reads TGTGCCAGCAGTGATCCGACCCGGGCGGCAGGGGATGAAAAACTGTTTTTT.

The rearrangement links TRBV11-2 to TRBJ1-3; D gene ambiguous. V lost 0 bases, J lost 5 bases, and 11 bases lay in between. Germline V gives CDR1 SGHAT, CDR2 FQNNGV. This CDR3 has 15 amino acids. The CDR3 protein is CASSLEGDTRNTIYF. The CDR3 DNA sequence: TGTGCCAGCAGCTTAGAAGGTGACACCCGAAACACCATATATTTT.

The chain uses TRBV30 and TRBJ2-1; TRBD2 aligns across 13 bases. V gave up 2 bases and J gave up 10 bases; unmatched junction bases: 5. This CDR3 region has 14 residues. Per the germline V gene, CDR1 is GTSNPN and CDR2 is SVGIG (reference sequence). The CDR3 DNA is TGTGCCTGGAGTAGGGTACTAGCGGGAGGGGAGCAGTTCTTC. Its protein product is CAWSRVLAGGEQFF.

As for this clone: Compared with germline, one end of the junction differs, possibly owing to a read error. V and J are TRBV20-1 and TRBJ1-4; no definite D call. The CDR3 contains 10 residues. Germline V gives CDR1 DFQATT, CDR2 SNEGSKA (reference sequence). The CDR3: CSAGVNRLNF. For the CDR3, the DNA is TGCAGTGCCGGCGTTAACCGATTAAACTTT.

This chain links TRBV5-4 with TRBJ1-1; D may be TRBD1 (6 bases). The CDR3 loop spans 16 amino acids. Germline CDR1 reads SGHNT; CDR2 reads YYREEE (reference sequence). V lost 0 bases and J lost 1, with 13 bases in between. The CDR3 sequence is CASSLGQGKTNTEAFF. CDR3 DNA: TGTGCCAGCAGCTTGGGCCAGGGGAAAACGAACACTGAAGCTTTCTTT.

This clone was detected once. The gene calls are TRBV27 and TRBJ1-2; TRBD1 agrees at 8 bases. The CDR3 runs 14 residues. After removal of 7 bases from V and 5 bases from J, the junction contained 9 bases not matched to a gene. The germline V gene encodes CDR1 MNHEY and CDR2 SMNVEV (reference sequence). The CDR3 bases are TGTGCCAGCAAACCGACAGGGGCCACTTATGGCTACACCTTC. This translates into CASKPTGATYGYTF.

This clone appeared a single time. V is TRBV7-2 and J is TRBJ1-4; possible D gene TRBD1, 6 bases. The CDR3 runs to 16 residues. CDR1 is SGHTA, CDR2 FQGNSA, per germline. Trimming took off 2 bases at V and 5 bases at J, with 15 bases between the two ends. Here the CDR3 reads CASSLKRQATNEKLFF. The CDR3 DNA reads as TGTGCCAGCAGCTTAAAGAGACAGGCTACGAATGAAAAACTGTTTTTT.

The chain is built from TRBV7-8 and TRBJ1-5; D is perhaps TRBD1 (6 bases). The V end lost 5 bases, the J end lost 5 bases, and 19 bases lay between the germline ends. Germline CDR1 SGHVS, CDR2 FQNEAQ. The CDR3 sequence is 16 residues long. CDR3 loop: CASSGAGWGAHQPQHF. The CDR3 bases are TGTGCCAGCAGCGGGGCGGGTTGGGGGGCCCATCAGCCCCAGCATTTT.

The chain combines TRBV2 with TRBJ2-7; TRBD2 matches 13 bases. CDR1 and CDR2 from the germline V gene are SNHLY and FYNNEI. This CDR3 contains 16 residues. After removal of 6 bases from V and 5 bases from J, the junction contained 10 bases not matched to a gene. Written as DNA, the CDR3 is TGTGCCAGCAGAGAGGGACTAGCGGGAAGGTACAACGAGCAGTACTTC. This translates into CASREGLAGRYNEQYF. Full variable domain (remainder filled in from reference TRBV2 and TRBJ2-7): EPEVTQTPSHQVTQMGQEVILRCVPISNHLYFYWYRQILGQKVEFLVSFYNNEISEKSEIFDDQFSVERPDGSNFTLKIRSTKLEDSAMYFCASREGLAGRYNEQYFGPGTRLTVT.

The chain is built from TRBV11-2 and TRBJ1-1; unclear D gene. Trimming left V 7 bases short and J 0 bases short, with 12 bases between. CDR3 length: 14 residues. The germline gives CDR1 SGHAT, CDR2 FQNNGV. The CDR3 loop reads CASTRNTVNTEAFF. CDR3 coding DNA: TGTGCCAGCACCCGAAATACGGTGAACACTGAAGCTTTCTTT.

The V and J genes are TRBV7-9 and TRBJ2-3; 10 positions match TRBD2. CDR3 length: 16 amino acids. After removal of 1 base from V and 4 bases from J, the junction contained 5 bases not matched to a gene. Per the germline V gene, CDR1 is SEHNR and CDR2 is FQNEAQ (reference sequence). CDR3 loop: CASSLGLAGLADTQYF. The DNA of the CDR3 is TGTGCCAGCAGCTTAGGACTAGCGGGTCTCGCAGATACGCAGTATTTT.

This sequence joins TRBV5-4 and TRBJ2-7, with 7 bases that match TRBD2. The CDR3 totals 15 residues. Germline CDR1 and CDR2: SGHNT and YYREEE (reference sequence). Trimming removed 0 bases from V and 3 bases from J; junction bases left unmatched: 6. CDR3 sequence reads: CASSLESSGIYEQYF. CDR3 nucleotide sequence: TGTGCCAGCAGCTTGGAGTCTAGCGGCATCTACGAGCAGTACTTC.

This clone has a single count. The chain links TRBV28 to TRBJ2-6; TRBD1 matches 8 bases. The CDR3 covers 18 residues. Germline-derived CDR1 and CDR2 are MDHEN and SYDVKM. After removal of 3 bases from V and 11 bases from J, the junction contained 18 bases not matched to a gene. Written as DNA, the CDR3 is TGTGCCAGCAGTTTCTCCTTTCTCCGGGCAGGGGGCAGCGACGTCCTGACTTTC. Its translation is CASSFSFLRAGGSDVLTF.

CDR3 sequence: CASRFAGTESYEQYF. Written as DNA, the CDR3 is TGTGCCAGCAGATTTGCCGGGACAGAGTCCTACGAGCAGTACTTC. This rearrangement joins TRBV6-1 to TRBJ2-7; 7 nucleotides match TRBD1. The trim removed 6 bases at V and 1 base at J, leaving 9 bases unmatched. This CDR3 has 15 residues. From germline, CDR1 is MNHNS and CDR2 SASEGT.

The V call is TRBV4-1, the J call TRBJ1-3; possibly TRBD1 for D (6 bases). V gave up 2 bases and J gave up 3 bases, with 11 bases separating them. Germline lookup yields CDR1 MGHRA and CDR2 YSYEKL. This CDR3 has 15 amino acids. The CDR3: CASSQPTGIGNTIYF. The DNA of the CDR3 is TGCGCCAGCAGCCAACCAACAGGGATTGGAAACACCATATATTTT.

The rearrangement joins TRBV6-5 to TRBJ2-7, with TRBD1 as a possible D gene (5 bases). The V end was cut by 6 bases, the J end by 2 bases, with 14 bases between. Germline assignment: CDR1 MNHEY and CDR2 SVGAGI. The CDR3 length is 14 residues. The chain's CDR3 is CASSQRLGAYEQYF. CDR3 nucleotide sequence: TGTGCCAGCAGCCAAAGGCTAGGGGCCTACGAGCAGTACTTC.